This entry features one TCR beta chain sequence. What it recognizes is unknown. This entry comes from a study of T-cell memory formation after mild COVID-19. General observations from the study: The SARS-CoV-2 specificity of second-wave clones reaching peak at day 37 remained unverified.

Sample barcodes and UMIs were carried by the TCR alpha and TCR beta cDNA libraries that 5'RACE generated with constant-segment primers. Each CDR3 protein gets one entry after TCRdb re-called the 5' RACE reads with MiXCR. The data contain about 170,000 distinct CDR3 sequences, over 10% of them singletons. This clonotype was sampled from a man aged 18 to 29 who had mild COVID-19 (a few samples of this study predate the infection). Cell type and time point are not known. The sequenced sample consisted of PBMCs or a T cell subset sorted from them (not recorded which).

The CDR3 DNA reads as TGTGCCAGCAGCAAAAGAACACCGGATACGCAGTATTTT. This translates into CASSKRTPDTQYF. This chain joins TRBV7-2 and TRBJ2-3; D is unclear. This CDR3 contains 13 residues. Trimming left V 5 bases short and J 6 bases short, with 12 bases between. Looked up from germline, CDR1 is SGHTA and CDR2 is FQGNSA. Full variable domain (missing parts from reference TRBV7-2 and TRBJ2-3): GAGVSQSPSNKVTEKGKDVELRCDPISGHTALYWYRQSLGQGLEFLIYFQGNSAPDKSGLPSDRFSAERTGGSVSTLTIQRTQQEDSAVYLCASSKRTPDTQYFGPGTRLTVL.